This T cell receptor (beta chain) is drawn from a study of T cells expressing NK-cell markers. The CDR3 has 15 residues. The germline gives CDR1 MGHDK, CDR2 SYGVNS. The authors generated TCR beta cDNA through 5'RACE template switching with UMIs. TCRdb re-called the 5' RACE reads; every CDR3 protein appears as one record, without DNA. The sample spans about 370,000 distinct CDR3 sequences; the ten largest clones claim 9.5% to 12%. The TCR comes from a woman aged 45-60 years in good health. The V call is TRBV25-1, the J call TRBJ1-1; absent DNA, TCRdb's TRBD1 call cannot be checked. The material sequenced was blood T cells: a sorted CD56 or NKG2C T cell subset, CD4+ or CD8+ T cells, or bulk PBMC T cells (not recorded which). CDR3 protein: CASSGPQGSYTEAFF.